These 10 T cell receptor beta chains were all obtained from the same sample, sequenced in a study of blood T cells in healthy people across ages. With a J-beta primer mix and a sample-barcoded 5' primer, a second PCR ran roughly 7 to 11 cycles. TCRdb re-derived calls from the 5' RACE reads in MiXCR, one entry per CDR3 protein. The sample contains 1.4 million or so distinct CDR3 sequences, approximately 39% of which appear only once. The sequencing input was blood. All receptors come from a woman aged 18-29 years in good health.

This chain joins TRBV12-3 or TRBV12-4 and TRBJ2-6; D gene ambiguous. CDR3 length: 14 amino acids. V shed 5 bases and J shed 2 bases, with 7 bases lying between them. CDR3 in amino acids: CASSPGPGANVLTF. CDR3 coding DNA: TGTGCCAGCAGTCCCGGGCCTGGGGCCAACGTCCTGACTTTC.

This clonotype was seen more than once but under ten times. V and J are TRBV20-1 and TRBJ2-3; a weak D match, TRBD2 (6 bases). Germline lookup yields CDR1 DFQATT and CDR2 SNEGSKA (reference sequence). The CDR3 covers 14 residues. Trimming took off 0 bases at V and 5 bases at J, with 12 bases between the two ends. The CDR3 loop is CSAREGGPEDTQYF. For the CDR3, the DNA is TGCAGTGCTAGAGAGGGGGGTCCCGAAGATACGCAGTATTTT.

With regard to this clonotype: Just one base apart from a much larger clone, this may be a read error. CDR3 amino acids: CAGAPMAQATNEKLFF. The CDR3 DNA is TGTGCCGGCGCACCCATGGCGCAGGCAACTAATGAAAAACTGTTTTTT. This rearrangement joins TRBV28 to TRBJ1-4, with unresolved D. Germline CDR1 reads MDHEN; CDR2 reads SYDVKM. The length of the CDR3 is 16 residues. Trimming took 11 bases from V and 0 from J, leaving 19 bases between them.

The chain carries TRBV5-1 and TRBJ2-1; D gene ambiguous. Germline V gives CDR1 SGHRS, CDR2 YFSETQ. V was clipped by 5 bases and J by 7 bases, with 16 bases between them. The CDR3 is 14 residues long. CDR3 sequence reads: CASSWGPSGNEQFF. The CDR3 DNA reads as TGCGCCAGCAGTTGGGGTCCAAGTGGAAATGAGCAGTTCTTC.

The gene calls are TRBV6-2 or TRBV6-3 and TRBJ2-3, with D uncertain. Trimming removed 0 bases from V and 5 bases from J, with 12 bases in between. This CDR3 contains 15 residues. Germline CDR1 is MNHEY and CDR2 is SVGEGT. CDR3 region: CASSYSNPSGDTQYF. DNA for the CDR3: TGTGCCAGCAGTTACTCGAATCCGTCGGGAGATACGCAGTATTTT.

The DNA for the CDR3 is TGCGCCAGCAGCCCAAGCGAACGGGGGAGATCGAACACCGGGGAGCTGTTTTTT. It encodes CASSPSERGRSNTGELFF. The chain has TRBV4-1 and TRBJ2-2; weak D call: TRBD2 (6 bases). Germline V gives CDR1 MGHRA, CDR2 YSYEKL. Trimming shortened V by 4 bases and J by 0 bases, and 18 bases separated the two germline ends. The CDR3 consists of 18 residues.

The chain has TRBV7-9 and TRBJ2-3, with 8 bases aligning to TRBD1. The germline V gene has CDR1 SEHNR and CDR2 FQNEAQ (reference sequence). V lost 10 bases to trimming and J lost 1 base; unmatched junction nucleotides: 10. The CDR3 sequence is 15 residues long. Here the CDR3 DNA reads TGTGCCAACGCAGGGGGCTCGGGAGGCACAGATACGCAGTATTTT. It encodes CANAGGSGGTDTQYF.

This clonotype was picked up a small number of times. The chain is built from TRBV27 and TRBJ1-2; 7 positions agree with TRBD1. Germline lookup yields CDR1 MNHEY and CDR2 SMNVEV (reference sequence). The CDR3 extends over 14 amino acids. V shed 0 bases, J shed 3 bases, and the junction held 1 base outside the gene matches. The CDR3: CASSLSGQYYGYTF. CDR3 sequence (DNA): TGTGCCAGCAGTTTATCGGGACAGTACTATGGCTACACCTTC.

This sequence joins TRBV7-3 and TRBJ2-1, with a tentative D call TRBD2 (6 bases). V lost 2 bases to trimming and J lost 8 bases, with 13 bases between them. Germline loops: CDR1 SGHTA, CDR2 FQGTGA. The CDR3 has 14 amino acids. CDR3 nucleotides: TGTGCCAGCAGCTTAGTTGCTAGCGATGATGAGCAGTTCTTC. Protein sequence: CASSLVASDDEQFF. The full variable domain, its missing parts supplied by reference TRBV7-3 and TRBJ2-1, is GAGVSQTPSNKVTEKGKYVELRCDPISGHTALYWYRQSLGQGPEFLIYFQGTGAADDSGLPNDRFFAVRPEGSVSTLKIQRTERGDSAVYLCASSLVASDDEQFFGPGTRLTVL.

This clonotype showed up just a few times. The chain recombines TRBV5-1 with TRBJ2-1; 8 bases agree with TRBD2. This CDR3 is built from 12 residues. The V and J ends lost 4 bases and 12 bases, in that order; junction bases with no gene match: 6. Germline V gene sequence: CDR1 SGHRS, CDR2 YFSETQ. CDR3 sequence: CASSREGARQFF. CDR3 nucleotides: TGCGCCAGCAGCCGGGAGGGTGCTCGGCAGTTCTTC.